Listed below are T cell receptor beta chains from one sample, sequenced in a study of metastatic and nonmetastatic thyroid tumors. TCRdb re-analyzed the PCR reads through MiXCR. The repertoire holds about 33,000 clones, over 15% seen once, with about 4.4% in the top ten. Sequences were obtained from blood. These receptors all come from a female donor with papillary thyroid cancer or a benign thyroid nodule (not recorded which). Some clones in this sample may be carry-over from other donors' samples. Each CDR3 is given with its conserved first and last residue. The D gene is left open where the match is weak. Not every row has a clone size; where given, it reads once, few, many or a size class.

d_gene | j_gene | abundance | v_gene | CDR3nt | CDR3aa
. | TRBJ1-2 | many | TRBV20-1 | TGCAGTGCTAGGGTTCGGGATGGCTACACCTTC | CSARVRDGYTF
. | TRBJ2-7 | many | TRBV27 | TGTGCCAGCAGACCTAGGGCTAACTCCTACGAGCAGTACTTC | CASRPRANSYEQYF
. | TRBJ1-4 | many | TRBV4-1 | TGCGCCAGCAGCCAAGTGGGGGGACGGGAGAGTGAAAAACTGTTTTTT | CASSQVGGRESEKLFF
. | TRBJ2-4 | many | TRBV11-2 | TGTGCCAGCAGCAACCACCTGGACATTATAGCCAAAAACATTCAGTACTTC | CASSNHLDIIAKNIQYF
. | TRBJ1-6 | many | TRBV7-2 | TGTGCCAGCAGCCTTCTAGGGGGACGCAGCTCCTATAATTCACCCCTCCACTTT | CASSLLGGRSSYNSPLHF
. | TRBJ2-7 | many | TRBV20-1 | TGCAGTGCTAGGGGGGTTTCCCACGAGCAGTACTTC | CSARGVSHEQYF
. | TRBJ2-2 | many | TRBV11-3 | TGTGCCAGCAGCTTAGTTTCTTCCGGGACAACCGGGGAGCTGTTTTTT | CASSLVSSGTTGELFF
TRBD2 | TRBJ2-5 | many | TRBV28 | TGTGCCAGCAGTTTCCTAGCGGGAGGTTCAGAGACCCAGTACTTC | CASSFLAGGSETQYF
TRBD2 | TRBJ2-1 | many | TRBV5-8 | TGTGCCAGCAGCTTTATTGCTAGCGGGAGGGCCAGTAATGAGCAGTTCTTC | CASSFIASGRASNEQFF
. | TRBJ2-7 | medium-sized | TRBV6-1 | TGTGCCAGCAGTGAAGCGCGATACGAGCAGTACTTC | CASSEARYEQYF
. | TRBJ2-1 | many | TRBV11-2 | TGTGCCAGCAGCACCCAAAGAAACAATGAGCAGTTCTTC | CASSTQRNNEQFF
. | TRBJ1-6 | . | TRBV30 | TGTGCCTGGAGTGCGGGGGATAATTCACCCCTCCACTTT | CAWSAGDNSPLHF
. | TRBJ2-5 | many | TRBV28 | TGTGCCAGCAGTTTGGGGGCAGGGGGAGGTCAAGAGGCCCAGTACTTC | CASSLGAGGGQEAQYF
. | TRBJ2-1 | many | TRBV9 | TGTGCCAGCACCCTAGGGGCGGGGAGCTCCTACAATGAGCAGTTCTTC | CASTLGAGSSYNEQFF
. | TRBJ2-1 | many | TRBV7-9 | TGTGCCAGCAGCTTAGCAACTAGTAGGGGCAATGAGCAGTTCTTC | CASSLATSRGNEQFF
. | TRBJ1-2 | many | TRBV19 | TGTGCCAGTAGTATATCTGGCACGAGGGGCTATGGCTACACCTTC | CASSISGTRGYGYTF